A selection of T cell receptor beta chains follows, all from one sample in a study of blood T cell repertoires in COVID-19. Repertoires were generated with immunoSEQ multiplex PCR, while TCRdb's copy carries only in-frame clones and drops some. This table has fewer than 350,000 clones, 89% appearing once. Sequences were obtained from PBMCs or T cells enriched from blood (not recorded which). These receptors were obtained from a man aged 60-69 years who had recovered from COVID-19. Both conserved end residues are part of each CDR3. D genes are given only for firm matches. Only some rows state a clone size, as once, few, many or a class for expanded clones.

j_call d_call clone_size v_call cdr3_aa cdr3_nt
TRBJ1-4 TRBD1 NA TRBV6-5 CASSRTGAEKLFF TGTGCCAGCAGTCGGACAGGAGCGGAAAAACTGTTTTTT
TRBJ2-1 TRBD1 NA TRBV24-1 CATSDPGTVPHNEQFF TGTGCCACCAGTGATCCCGGGACAGTTCCGCACAATGAGCAGTTCTTC
TRBJ1-2 NA NA TRBV9 CASSVFEIQGAGYTF TGTGCCAGCAGCGTATTCGAGATTCAAGGGGCTGGCTACACCTTC
TRBJ1-5 NA NA TRBV6-5 CASSYSGLSNQPQHF TGTGCCAGCAGTTACTCTGGCCTTAGCAATCAGCCCCAGCATTTT
TRBJ2-2 TRBD2 NA TRBV7-2 CASSLAGTSTGELFF TGTGCCAGCAGCTTAGCCGGGACTAGCACCGGGGAGCTGTTTTTT
TRBJ2-7 NA NA TRBV21-1 CASSIRDRAVGYEQYF TGTGCCAGCAGCATCCGGGACAGGGCGGTTGGTTACGAGCAGTACTTC
TRBJ1-5 NA NA TRBV2 CASRPEGDQPQHF TGTGCCAGCCGACCCGAGGGAGACCAGCCCCAGCATTTT
TRBJ2-1 TRBD1 few TRBV7-6 CASSRLGQGAQGEQFF TGTGCCAGCAGCCGCCTGGGACAGGGGGCGCAAGGTGAGCAGTTCTTC
TRBJ1-5 NA few TRBV19 CASSIVVRGDQPQHF TGTGCCAGTAGTATCGTTGTCAGGGGAGATCAGCCCCAGCATTTT
TRBJ1-2 NA few TRBV6-5 CASSYSKPGFYGYTF TGTGCCAGCAGTTACTCGAAGCCAGGGTTCTATGGCTACACCTTC
TRBJ2-5 NA few TRBV24-1 CATSEGRDNLYQETQYF TGTGCCACCAGTGAGGGCCGGGACAACTTGTACCAAGAGACCCAGTACTTC
TRBJ2-7 TRBD1 few TRBV4-2 CASSQEHRGLYEQYF TGTGCCAGCAGCCAAGAACACAGGGGGCTCTACGAGCAGTACTTC
TRBJ2-7 NA NA TRBV7-2 CASSLGRGSGEQYF TGTGCCAGCAGCTTAGGGCGCGGCTCGGGGGAGCAGTACTTC
TRBJ1-6 NA NA TRBV28 CASSSVPSYNSPLHF TGTGCCAGCAGTTCGGTGCCCTCCTATAATTCACCCCTCCACTTT
TRBJ2-3 NA NA TRBV7-9 CASSFQGWDTDTQYF TGTGCCAGCAGCTTTCAGGGTTGGGACACAGATACGCAGTATTTT
TRBJ1-4 NA NA TRBV5-1 CASTYSERANEKLFF TGCGCCAGCACCTATTCCGAGCGGGCTAATGAAAAACTGTTTTTT
TRBJ1-5 TRBD1 NA TRBV18 CASSPQGGNSNQPQHF TGTGCCAGCTCACCGCAGGGGGGTAATAGCAATCAGCCCCAGCATTTT
TRBJ1-2 NA NA TRBV27 CASSLSRRGGYTF TGTGCCAGCAGTTTATCCCGCCGAGGGGGCTACACCTTC
TRBJ1-2 NA once TRBV9 CASSVDRQHTNYGYTF TGTGCCAGCAGCGTAGATCGACAGCACACTAACTATGGCTACACCTTC
TRBJ2-7 TRBD2 NA TRBV4-2 CASSQAHIAGDSYEQYF TGTGCCAGCAGCCAAGCTCACATAGCGGGAGACTCCTACGAGCAGTACTTC
TRBJ2-7 TRBD1 NA TRBV11-2 CASSWTGANEQYF TGTGCCAGCAGCTGGACAGGGGCGAACGAGCAGTACTTC
TRBJ2-5 TRBD2 NA TRBV5-1 CASSLGLAGEETQYF TGCGCCAGCAGCTTGGGGCTAGCGGGAGAAGAGACCCAGTACTTC
TRBJ2-7 NA NA TRBV7-2 CASRASGSYEQYF TGTGCCAGCAGAGCCTCCGGGAGCTACGAGCAGTACTTC
TRBJ2-5 NA once TRBV28 CASTPDGWETQYF TGTGCCAGCACCCCAGATGGTTGGGAGACCCAGTACTTC
TRBJ2-2 TRBD2 NA TRBV5-4 CASSSGLAGGGTGELFF TGTGCCAGCAGCTCCGGACTAGCGGGAGGGGGAACCGGGGAGCTGTTTTTT
TRBJ1-2 NA NA TRBV4-3 CASSQEQGPNYGYTF TGCGCCAGCAGCCAAGAGCAGGGGCCGAACTATGGCTACACCTTC
TRBJ1-6 NA NA TRBV29-1 CSVEEGKGSPLHF TGCAGCGTTGAGGAGGGGAAGGGTTCACCCCTCCACTTT
TRBJ2-3 NA NA TRBV11-2 CASSLVGGSSTDTQYF TGTGCCAGCAGCTTAGTTGGGGGCTCTAGCACAGATACGCAGTATTTT
TRBJ1-1 NA NA TRBV20-1 CSARDRAEAFF TGCAGTGCTAGAGATCGGGCTGAAGCTTTCTTT
TRBJ2-7 NA NA TRBV5-1 CASSPRGEVSSYEQYF TGCGCCAGCAGCCCCCGAGGAGAGGTTAGCTCCTACGAGCAGTACTTC
TRBJ2-7 TRBD1 once TRBV5-1 CASSWGQGATIEQYF TGCGCCAGCAGCTGGGGACAGGGGGCCACCATCGAGCAGTACTTC
TRBJ2-1 TRBD2 NA TRBV7-2 CASSRTSGAYNEQFF TGTGCCAGCAGCCGGACTAGCGGGGCCTACAATGAGCAGTTCTTC
TRBJ2-1 TRBD2 NA TRBV27 CASSPSSGPWYNEQFF TGTGCCAGCAGTCCTTCTAGCGGGCCATGGTACAATGAGCAGTTCTTC
TRBJ1-5 TRBD1 NA TRBV6-5 CARGPGQGNDQPQHF TGTGCCAGAGGGCCAGGACAGGGGAACGATCAGCCCCAGCATTTT
TRBJ2-1 NA NA TRBV27 CASSLLLAAEQFF TGTGCCAGCAGTTTATTACTAGCAGCGGAGCAGTTCTTC
TRBJ1-1 NA NA TRBV9 CASSLSLRENEAFF TGTGCCAGCAGCCTCAGCTTGCGGGAAAATGAAGCTTTCTTT
TRBJ2-1 NA NA TRBV7-9 CASSSLSGLDWSYNEQFF TGTGCCAGCAGCTCCCTGAGTGGGCTGGACTGGTCCTACAATGAGCAGTTCTTC
TRBJ2-7 NA once TRBV9 CASSVGSTYEQYF TGTGCCAGCAGCGTCGGGAGTACCTACGAGCAGTACTTC
TRBJ2-2 NA once TRBV6-5 CASSYTYYDTGELFF TGTGCCAGCAGTTACACCTACTATGACACCGGGGAGCTGTTTTTT
TRBJ2-3 NA NA TRBV27 CASSGQSTDTQYF TGTGCCAGCAGTGGACAGAGCACAGATACGCAGTATTTT
TRBJ2-7 TRBD1 few TRBV18 CASSPQGQGGYEQYF TGTGCCAGCTCACCACAGGGACAGGGGGGCTACGAGCAGTACTTC
TRBJ2-3 NA NA TRBV5-8 CASRPKSRYTDTQYF TGTGCCAGCAGACCTAAGTCGCGGTACACAGATACGCAGTATTTT
TRBJ2-3 NA NA TRBV28 CASSGVSPKDTQYF TGTGCCAGTTCGGGAGTTTCCCCGAAAGATACGCAGTATTTT
TRBJ1-1 NA NA TRBV3-1/TRBV3-2 CASRAVTANTEAFF TGTGCCAGCAGGGCCGTGACAGCGAACACTGAAGCTTTCTTT
TRBJ1-6 NA NA TRBV6-5 CASMAGRVDNSPLHF TGTGCCAGCATGGCAGGGCGAGTGGATAATTCACCCCTCCACTTT
TRBJ2-1 TRBD1 NA TRBV14 CASSPLEGQSSYNEQFF TGTGCCAGCAGCCCCCTAGAGGGACAGAGCTCCTACAATGAGCAGTTCTTC
TRBJ2-7 NA few TRBV5-6 CASSFRAGTRTYEQYF TGTGCCAGCAGCTTCCGGGCGGGCACACGAACCTACGAGCAGTACTTC
TRBJ2-5 NA few TRBV29-1 CSVAQQETQYF TGCAGCGTTGCACAGCAAGAGACCCAGTACTTC
TRBJ2-3 TRBD2 NA TRBV4-3 CASSQDAASGNTQYF TGCGCCAGCAGCCAAGATGCGGCTAGCGGAAATACGCAGTATTTT
TRBJ1-2 TRBD1 NA TRBV18 CASSQGANYGYTF TGTGCCAGCTCACAGGGGGCAAACTATGGCTACACCTTC
TRBJ1-3 TRBD1 NA TRBV28 CASSSTGGKYGNTIYF TGTGCCAGCAGTAGTACAGGGGGGAAGTATGGAAACACCATATATTTT
TRBJ1-5 NA NA TRBV21-1 CASRPRGKAQHF TGTGCCAGCAGACCCAGGGGAAAGGCCCAGCATTTT
TRBJ1-5 TRBD1 NA TRBV7-4 CASSQSSGTALQWSNQPQHF TGTGCCAGCAGCCAAAGCTCCGGGACAGCCCTTCAGTGGAGCAATCAGCCCCAGCATTTT
TRBJ1-3 TRBD1 NA TRBV6-6 CASSRGQNLSGNTIYF TGTGCCAGCAGTCGGGGACAGAACCTCTCTGGAAACACCATATATTTT
TRBJ2-2 TRBD2 NA TRBV6-5 CASSSGRLYTGELFF TGTGCCAGCTCTAGCGGGAGACTCTACACCGGGGAGCTGTTTTTT
TRBJ2-7 TRBD2 NA TRBV2 CASTELAGGFYEQYF TGTGCCAGCACGGAATTAGCGGGAGGTTTCTACGAGCAGTACTTC
TRBJ2-1 TRBD2 NA TRBV7-3 CASSLTFGGDYNEQFF TGTGCCAGCAGCTTAACTTTCGGGGGGGACTACAATGAGCAGTTCTTC
TRBJ2-5 TRBD2 NA TRBV18 CASSTPLAGGPQETQYF TGTGCCAGCTCAACACCACTAGCGGGAGGGCCCCAAGAGACCCAGTACTTC